Detailed here is one T cell receptor (beta chain). Its antigen remains unidentified. The source of the sample is a study of T cell responses to AZD1222 COVID-19 vaccine. Study observations and caveats: Among those given AZD1222, only five or six were seropositive at baseline. Repertoire collection took place solely once the T cell response had peaked. Compared with day 0, the breadth and depth of the Spike-specific TCR repertoire rose significantly after two doses of AZD1222.

This table comes from immunoSEQ multiplex PCR, and its TCRdb copy is limited to in-frame clones, with some not included. The sample has 130,000 to 150,000 clones; about nine tenths are singletons. The CDR3 has 12 amino acids. V was pared by 5 bases and J by 14 bases, with 13 bases between. From germline, CDR1 is LNHDA and CDR2 SQIVND (reference sequence). The clonotype comes from an adult in good health. Source: peripheral blood, taken on day 0 of AZD1222 vaccination. V usage is TRBV19 and J usage is TRBJ1-6; D is perhaps TRBD1 (5 bases). In DNA form, the CDR3 reads TGTGCCAGTAGTCCCCGTTCGGGGGCCCTCCACTTT. Translated, it gives CASSPRSGALHF. The full variable domain, with the rest looked up from reference TRBV19 and TRBJ1-6, is DGGITQSPKYLFRKEGQNVTLSCEQNLNHDAMYWYRQDPGQGLRLIYYSQIVNDFQKGDIAEGYSVSREKKESFPLTVTSAQKNPTAFYLCASSPRSGALHFGNGTRLTVT.